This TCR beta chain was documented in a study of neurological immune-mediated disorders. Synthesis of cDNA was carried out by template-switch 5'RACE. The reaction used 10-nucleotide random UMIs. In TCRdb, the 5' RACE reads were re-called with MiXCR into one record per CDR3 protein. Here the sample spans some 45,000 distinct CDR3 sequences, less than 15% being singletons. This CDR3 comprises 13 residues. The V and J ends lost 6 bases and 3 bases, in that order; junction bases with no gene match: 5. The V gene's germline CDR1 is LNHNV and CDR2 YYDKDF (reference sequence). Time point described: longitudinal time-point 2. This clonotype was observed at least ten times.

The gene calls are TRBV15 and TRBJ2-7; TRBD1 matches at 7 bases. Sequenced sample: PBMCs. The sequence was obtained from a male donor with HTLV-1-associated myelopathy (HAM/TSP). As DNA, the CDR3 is TGTGCCACCAGTACAGCAGGGGGCTACGAGCAGTACTTC. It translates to CATSTAGGYEQYF. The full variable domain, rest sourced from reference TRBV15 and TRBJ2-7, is DAMVIQNPRYQVTQFGKPVTLSCSQTLNHNVMYWYQQKSSQAPKLLFHYYDKDFNNEADTPDNFQSRRPNTSFCFLDIRSPGLGDTAMYLCATSTAGGYEQYFGPGTRLTVT.